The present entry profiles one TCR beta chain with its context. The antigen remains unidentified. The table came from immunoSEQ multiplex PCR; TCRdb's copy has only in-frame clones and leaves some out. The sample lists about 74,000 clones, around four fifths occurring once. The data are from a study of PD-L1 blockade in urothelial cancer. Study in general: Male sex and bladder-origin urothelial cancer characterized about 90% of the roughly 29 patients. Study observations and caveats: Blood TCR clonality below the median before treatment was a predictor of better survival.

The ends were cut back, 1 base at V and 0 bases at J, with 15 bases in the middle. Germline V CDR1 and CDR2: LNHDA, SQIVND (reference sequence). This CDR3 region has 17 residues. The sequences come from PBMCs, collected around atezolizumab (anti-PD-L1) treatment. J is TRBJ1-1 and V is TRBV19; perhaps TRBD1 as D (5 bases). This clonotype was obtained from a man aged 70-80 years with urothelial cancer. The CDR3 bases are TGTGCCAGTAGTATAGCAGGGATAAGAATTATGAACACTGAAGCTTTCTTT. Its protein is CASSIAGIRIMNTEAFF.